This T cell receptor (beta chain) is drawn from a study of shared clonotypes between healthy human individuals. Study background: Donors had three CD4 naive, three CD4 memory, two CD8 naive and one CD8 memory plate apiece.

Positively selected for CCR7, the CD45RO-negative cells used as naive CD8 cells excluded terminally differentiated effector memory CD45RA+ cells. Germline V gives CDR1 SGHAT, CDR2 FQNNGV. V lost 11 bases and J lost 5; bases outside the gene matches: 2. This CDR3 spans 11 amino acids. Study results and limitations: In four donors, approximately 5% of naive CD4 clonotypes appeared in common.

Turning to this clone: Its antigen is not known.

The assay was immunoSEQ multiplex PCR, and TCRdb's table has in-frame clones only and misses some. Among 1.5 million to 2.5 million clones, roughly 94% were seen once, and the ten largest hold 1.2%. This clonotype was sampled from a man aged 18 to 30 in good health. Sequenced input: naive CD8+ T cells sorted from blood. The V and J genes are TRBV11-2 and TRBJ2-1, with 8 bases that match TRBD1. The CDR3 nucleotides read TGTGCCCTACAGGGGGACAATGAGCAGTTCTTC. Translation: CALQGDNEQFF.